A single sample is the source of the 27 T cell receptor beta chains below, sequenced in a study of T-cell reconstitution after alpha-beta-depleted transplantation in children. Preparation of the TCRbeta library was carried out with unique molecular identifiers. TCRdb used MiXCR to reprocess the PCR reads, holding one entry per CDR3 protein. Of about a million distinct CDR3 sequences listed, about 30% are singletons. Sequencing was performed on PBMCs, mostly from graft donor cells, taken 360 days after TCRalphabeta/CD19-depleted stem cell transplant. The receptors were gathered from a boy in the first two years of life who had a stem cell transplant for SCID, so the T cells may come from the graft donor.

V usage is TRBV7-9 and J usage is TRBJ2-3, with 7 bases aligning to TRBD2. The V segment lost 4 bases and the J segment 6 bases; nucleotides outside the gene matches: 10. The CDR3 loop spans 15 amino acids. Germline V gene lookup returns CDR1 SEHNR and CDR2 FQNEAQ (reference sequence). The CDR3 region has the DNA TGTGCCAGCAGCTCGACTAGCCACGGATTGGATACGCAGTATTTT. Its translation: CASSSTSHGLDTQYF. Combining the CDR3 with reference TRBV7-9 and TRBJ2-3 gives the whole variable domain DTGVSQNPRHKITKRGQNVTFRCDPISEHNRLYWYRQTLGQGPEFLTYFQNEAQLEKSRLLSDRFSAERPKGSFSTLEIQRTEQGDSAMYLCASSSTSHGLDTQYFGPGTRLTVL.

The CDR3 reads CASSYRDRVETQYF. The CDR3 DNA reads TGTGCCAGCAGTTACCGGGACAGGGTAGAGACCCAGTACTTC. The gene calls are TRBV6-5 and TRBJ2-5; 9 bases align to TRBD1. Trimming took 2 bases from V and 4 from J; bases not matched to a gene: 2. The CDR3 extends over 14 amino acids. Germline lookup yields CDR1 MNHEY and CDR2 SVGAGI.

The V and J genes are TRBV5-1 and TRBJ2-1, with 9 bases that match TRBD1. The CDR3 contains 14 residues. V shed 5 bases, J shed 8 bases, and the junction held 8 bases outside the gene matches. The germline CDR1 and CDR2 sequences are SGHRS and YFSETQ. The CDR3 is CASRSGTGLDEQFF. The DNA for the CDR3 is TGCGCCAGCAGATCCGGGACAGGGCTAGATGAGCAGTTCTTC.

V is TRBV5-1 and J is TRBJ2-5; D ambiguous. V was shortened by 0 bases and J by 1 base, with 10 bases between the two germline ends. Germline-derived CDR1 and CDR2 are SGHRS and YFSETQ. The CDR3 is 15 residues long. CDR3: CASSLVGNIQETQYF. CDR3 DNA: TGCGCCAGCAGCTTGGTTGGGAATATCCAAGAGACCCAGTACTTC.

The V call is TRBV12-3 or TRBV12-4, the J call TRBJ1-1, with D unresolved. The length of the CDR3 is 12 residues. Trimming shortened V by 6 bases and J by 1 base, and 6 bases separated the two germline ends. CDR3 DNA: TGTGCCAGCAGGGGAAAGAACACTGAAGCTTTCTTT. Its translation is CASRGKNTEAFF.

J is TRBJ2-7 and V is TRBV12-3 or TRBV12-4, with 8 bases matching TRBD1. The CDR3 loop spans 14 amino acids. J was trimmed by 3 bases and V by 6 bases; bases with no gene match: 7. The CDR3 DNA is TGTGCCAGCAGCGGACAGGGTTCGGACTACGAGCAGTACTTC. This gives the protein CASSGQGSDYEQYF.

V and J are TRBV20-1 and TRBJ1-2; tentatively, D is TRBD1 (6 bases). V was clipped by 6 bases and J by 5 bases, with 16 bases between them. This CDR3 has 13 residues. Germline V gives CDR1 DFQATT, CDR2 SNEGSKA (reference sequence). The CDR3 region has the DNA TGCAGTGCCAGAAGACAGGCCATTTATGGCTACACCTTC. This gives the protein CSARRQAIYGYTF.

This clonotype has a handful of counts. The V gene is TRBV12-3 or TRBV12-4, the J gene TRBJ2-6; no clear D gene. Between the trimmed V and J ends, which lost 2 bases and 4 bases, there was a span of 6 bases. CDR3 length: 14 amino acids. The CDR3, as DNA: TGTGCCAGCAGTTTAAGTGGGGGGGCCAACGTCCTGACTTTC. Its protein product is CASSLSGGANVLTF.

This clonotype was observed a handful of times. The rearrangement joins TRBV6-5 to TRBJ2-5; either TRBD1 or TRBD2 may fit D (5 bases each). CDR1 is MNHEY and CDR2 is SVGAGI in the germline V gene. The germline V and J ends were trimmed by 0 bases and 5 bases, with 16 bases remaining between them. CDR3 length: 16 residues. The CDR3: CASSYSGTPPGETQYF. In nucleotides, the CDR3 is TGTGCCAGCAGTTACTCCGGGACCCCACCGGGGGAGACCCAGTACTTC.

Only a few counts were recorded for this clonotype. The CDR3 sequence is CASSQGQGGRTEAFF. CDR3 DNA: TGTGCCAGCAGCCAGGGACAGGGGGGGAGGACTGAAGCTTTCTTT. The J gene is TRBJ1-1, the V gene TRBV4-2; TRBD1 agrees at 11 bases. The CDR3 length is 15 residues. CDR1 is LGHNA, CDR2 YNFKEQ, per germline. J was trimmed by 5 bases and V by 3 bases; bases with no gene match: 5.

The chain links TRBV6-5 to TRBJ1-1, with D uncertain. In germline, CDR1 is MNHEY, CDR2 SVGAGI. This CDR3 has 13 amino acids. Trimming shortened V by 4 bases and J by 5 bases, and 11 bases separated the two germline ends. This CDR3 is CASSLGLVTEAFF. In DNA, the CDR3 is TGTGCCAGCAGTTTGGGGTTAGTGACTGAAGCTTTCTTT.

For this clonotype: The CDR3 does not end in the conserved phenylalanine or tryptophan, so this is likely a read error. The rearrangement joins TRBV29-1 to TRBJ1-2; 8 nucleotides line up with TRBD1. The CDR3 is 12 residues long. Germline assignment: CDR1 SQVTM and CDR2 ANQGSEA. V lost 3 bases, J lost 4 bases, and 1 base stayed unmatched. In DNA form, the CDR3 reads TGCAGCGTTGAGGGACAGGCCTATGGCTACACCTCC. Translation gives CSVEGQAYGYTS.

This sequence joins TRBV7-8 and TRBJ1-5, with D perhaps TRBD1 (5 bases). CDR1 and CDR2 (germline): SGHVS, FQNEAQ. There are 16 residues in the CDR3. Trimming stripped 1 base from V and 2 bases from J, with 12 bases between. The CDR3 spells CASSLGRAGGNQPQHF. As DNA, the CDR3 is TGTGCCAGCAGCTTAGGGAGGGCGGGGGGCAATCAGCCCCAGCATTTT.

The rearrangement joins TRBV7-2 to TRBJ2-3; tentatively, D is TRBD1 (5 bases). The CDR3 is 16 amino acids. CDR1 is SGHTA and CDR2 is FQGNSA in the germline V gene. V was trimmed by 1 base and J by 2 bases, leaving 13 bases between them. The CDR3 DNA reads as TGTGCCAGCAGCTTAGGGGGCATACAAATCACAGATACGCAGTATTTT. This gives the protein CASSLGGIQITDTQYF.

The count of this clonotype is one. V gene TRBV11-1 combines with J gene TRBJ1-1; D is possibly TRBD1 (5 bases). The CDR3 contains 17 residues. In germline, CDR1 is SGHAT, CDR2 FQDESV (reference sequence). The V end lost 5 bases, the J end lost 4 bases, and 23 bases lay between the germline ends. CDR3 nucleotide sequence: TGTGCCAGCAGCCCAGGCGTGACTGGGACCGCGGGCACTGAAGCTTTCTTT. Translated, it gives CASSPGVTGTAGTEAFF.

The V and J genes are TRBV9 and TRBJ2-7, with 7 bases that match TRBD1. Germline assignment: CDR1 SGDLS and CDR2 YYNGEE. Germline trimming cut 1 base from V and 1 base from J; bases unmatched to any gene: 5. The CDR3 is made up of 15 amino acids. The CDR3 spells CASSVRDRDSYEQYF. DNA of the CDR3: TGTGCCAGCAGCGTAAGGGACAGAGATTCCTACGAGCAGTACTTC.

The table lists this clonotype with a few counts. The chain combines TRBV28 with TRBJ1-4; D unresolved. The CDR3 extends over 14 amino acids. V shed 3 bases and J shed 4 bases, with 9 bases lying between them. CDR1 is MDHEN, CDR2 SYDVKM, per germline. The CDR3: CASSFTGLNEKLFF. The CDR3 coding sequence is TGTGCCAGCAGTTTTACCGGCCTTAATGAAAAACTGTTTTTT.

The V call is TRBV13, the J call TRBJ2-3; TRBD2 aligns across 8 bases. The germline gives CDR1 PRHDT, CDR2 FYEKMQ (reference sequence). V shed 6 bases, J shed 1 base, and the junction held 6 bases outside the gene matches. CDR3 size: 15 residues. Written as DNA, the CDR3 is TGTGCCAGCAGACCTGAAGCGGGGGGCACAGATACGCAGTATTTT. This translates into CASRPEAGGTDTQYF.

This clonotype was counted a few times. The chain uses TRBV28 and TRBJ2-1; D possibly corresponds to TRBD2 (6 bases). The CDR3 contains 14 residues. Trimming stripped 5 bases from V and 3 bases from J, with 11 bases between. In germline, CDR1 is MDHEN, CDR2 SYDVKM. This CDR3 is CASSPRELYNEQFF. The CDR3 region has the DNA TGTGCCAGCAGTCCCCGGGAGCTCTACAATGAGCAGTTCTTC. The complete variable domain, with remaining parts taken from reference TRBV28 and TRBJ2-1, reads DVKVTQSSRYLVKRTGEKVFLECVQDMDHENMFWYRQDPGLGLRLIYFSYDVKMKEKGDIPEGYSVSREKKERFSLILESASTNQTSMYLCASSPRELYNEQFFGPGTRLTVL.

The chain employs TRBV5-1 and TRBJ2-7; TRBD1 is a possible D gene (6 bases). Per germline, CDR1 SGHRS and CDR2 YFSETQ. The CDR3 is 14 amino acids. V lost 4 bases and J 1 base, leaving 12 bases between the germline ends. For the CDR3, the DNA is TGCGCCAGCAGCGCAGGACAGTGGTCCTACGAGCAGTACTTC. Its translation: CASSAGQWSYEQYF. Supplemented by reference TRBV5-1 and TRBJ2-7, the full variable domain reads KAGVTQTPRYLIKTRGQQVTLSCSPISGHRSVSWYQQTPGQGLQFLFEYFSETQRNKGNFPGRFSGRQFSNSRSEMNVSTLELGDSALYLCASSAGQWSYEQYFGPGTRLTVT.

The rearrangement uses TRBV2 and TRBJ2-3; D may be TRBD1 (6 bases). CDR1 and CDR2 from the germline V gene are SNHLY and FYNNEI. CDR3 length equals 16 residues. V was clipped by 4 bases and J by 2 bases, with 16 bases between them. The CDR3 DNA reads TGTGCCAGCAGTGCCAGGGACACGAGACCCACAGATACGCAGTATTTT. Its translation is CASSARDTRPTDTQYF.

The chain has TRBV11-2 and TRBJ1-4; D is undetermined. The CDR3 spans 17 residues. Deletions cut 3 bases from V and 3 bases from J, with 17 bases between. Germline V gives CDR1 SGHAT, CDR2 FQNNGV. This chain's CDR3 is CASSFRPTFSANEKLFF. Written as DNA, the CDR3 is TGTGCCAGCAGCTTCCGACCTACTTTTTCGGCTAATGAAAAACTGTTTTTT.

This clonotype has a handful of counts. V gene TRBV10-3 combines with J gene TRBJ2-7, with 12 bases lining up with TRBD1. Per germline, CDR1 ENHRY and CDR2 SYGVKD. CDR3 length: 13 residues. Unmatched junction bases numbered 8, after V lost 11 bases and J lost 6 bases. The CDR3 DNA reads TGTGCCGCGTGGGACAGGGGGCCGGGCGAGCAGTACTTC. It codes for CAAWDRGPGEQYF.

V and J are TRBV15 and TRBJ2-1; D unresolved. The CDR3 length is 16 residues. Trimming left V 0 bases short and J 3 bases short, with 12 bases between. CDR1 is LNHNV, CDR2 YYDKDF, per germline (reference sequence). In nucleotides, the CDR3 is TGTGCCACCAGCAGAGACCCCCACAATCTCTACAATGAGCAGTTCTTC. It specifies CATSRDPHNLYNEQFF. Together with reference TRBV15 and TRBJ2-1, the CDR3 gives the full variable domain: DAMVIQNPRYQVTQFGKPVTLSCSQTLNHNVMYWYQQKSSQAPKLLFHYYDKDFNNEADTPDNFQSRRPNTSFCFLDIRSPGLGDTAMYLCATSRDPHNLYNEQFFGPGTRLTVL.

V gene TRBV7-2 combines with J gene TRBJ2-3, with 11 bases lining up with TRBD2. In germline, CDR1 is SGHTA, CDR2 FQGNSA. The CDR3 is made up of 16 amino acids. V shed 5 bases, J shed 5 bases, and the junction held 9 bases outside the gene matches. The chain's CDR3 is CASSLTSGTGGDTQYF. In nucleotides, the CDR3 is TGTGCCAGCAGCCTGACTAGCGGGACGGGCGGAGATACGCAGTATTTT. The full variable domain, its missing parts supplied by reference TRBV7-2 and TRBJ2-3, is GAGVSQSPSNKVTEKGKDVELRCDPISGHTALYWYRQSLGQGLEFLIYFQGNSAPDKSGLPSDRFSAERTGGSVSTLTIQRTQQEDSAVYLCASSLTSGTGGDTQYFGPGTRLTVL.

The rearrangement joins TRBV2 to TRBJ2-1; D is undetermined. The CDR3 consists of 11 residues. The germline V gene has CDR1 SNHLY and CDR2 FYNNEI. V lost 6 bases to trimming and J lost 9 bases, with 9 bases between them. The CDR3 nucleotides read TGTGCCAGCAGACTTACCCCTGAGCAGTTCTTC. It codes for CASRLTPEQFF.

This clonotype occurred a few times. The CDR3 DNA reads TGCAGTGCGGGCCGGGACAGGATAGCTACCGGGGAGCTGTTTTTT. Its translation: CSAGRDRIATGELFF. The J gene is TRBJ2-2, the V gene TRBV20-1; 8 bases match TRBD1. The CDR3 spans 15 residues. V lost 6 bases, J lost 5 bases, and 11 bases stayed unmatched. CDR1 DFQATT and CDR2 SNEGSKA come from the germline V gene (reference sequence).